These 8 T cell receptor beta chains share one sample of origin, sequenced in a study of cytomegalovirus exposure and HLA in healthy donors (TCRdb year 2017). Preparation of the library involved the immunoSEQ multiplex PCR assay. For the multiplex PCR, a mixture combining 60 forward primers for TCR Vbeta segments and 13 reverse primers for TCR Jbeta segments was used. In its TCRdb copy, this immuneACCESS table keeps in-frame sequences only and misses some clones. Where compared with another copy, unresolved V genes explain less than half of these, and the others have no known cause. In all, the sample holds more than 150,000 clones, and 75% to 80% of those were seen once. The top ten clonotypes cover 11% to 15% of the sample. Sequencing was performed on PBMCs. The receptors come from a middle-aged man in good health and CMV-seropositive.

The chain uses TRBV5-6 and TRBJ1-1, with D hard to call. V lost 1 base, J lost 0 bases, and 10 bases lay in between. From germline, CDR1 is SGHDT and CDR2 YYEEEE. CDR3 length: 15 residues. CDR3 nucleotide sequence: TGTGCCAGCAGCTTGAGTGCGGCTATGAACACTGAAGCTTTCTTT. It translates to CASSLSAAMNTEAFF.

This sequence joins TRBV2 and TRBJ1-1, with D possibly matching TRBD1 (5 bases). Deletions cut 2 bases from V and 1 base from J, with 8 bases between. Germline assignment: CDR1 SNHLY and CDR2 FYNNEI. There are 14 residues in the CDR3. CDR3 DNA: TGTGCCAGCAGTGAATCAGGGAAGAACACTGAAGCTTTCTTT. Amino acid sequence: CASSESGKNTEAFF.

The CDR3 is CASSGDRVQPQHF. For the CDR3, the DNA is TGTGCCAGCAGTGGGGACAGGGTGCAGCCCCAGCATTTT. The chain employs TRBV28 and TRBJ1-5, with 9 nucleotides matching TRBD1. The length of the CDR3 is 13 residues. Trimming removed 5 bases from V and 7 bases from J; junction bases left unmatched: 3. Per germline, CDR1 MDHEN and CDR2 SYDVKM.

The rearrangement links TRBV7-2 to TRBJ1-5; TRBD1 agrees at 10 bases. Per the germline V gene, CDR1 is SGHTA and CDR2 is FQGNSA. This CDR3 spans 15 amino acids. The trim removed 0 bases at V and 6 bases at J, leaving 2 bases unmatched. The CDR3 DNA follows: TGTGCCAGCAGCTTAGCCGGGACAGGGGTTCAGCCCCAGCATTTT. It is translated as CASSLAGTGVQPQHF.

This CDR3 is CASSPGTGGRETQYF. The CDR3 DNA follows: TGTGCCAGCAGTCCTGGGACAGGGGGGCGAGAGACCCAGTACTTC. The J gene is TRBJ2-5, the V gene TRBV28; 11 positions agree with TRBD1. The CDR3 length is 15 residues. Germline CDR1 reads MDHEN; CDR2 reads SYDVKM. V was clipped by 5 bases and J by 4 bases; unmatched bases: 6.

V is TRBV7-2 and J is TRBJ2-2; 8 nucleotides match TRBD2. The CDR3 contains 15 residues. The V segment lost 3 bases and the J segment 4 bases; nucleotides outside the gene matches: 4. Germline CDR1 reads SGHTA; CDR2 reads FQGNSA. The CDR3 sequence: CASSLRGAGTGELFF. The CDR3 DNA sequence: TGTGCCAGCAGCTTGCGGGGGGCCGGCACCGGGGAGCTGTTTTTT.

This clone was recorded a few times. V gene TRBV7-2 combines with J gene TRBJ1-2; 9 nucleotides line up with TRBD1. CDR1 is SGHTA and CDR2 is FQGNSA in the germline V gene. This CDR3 is built from 14 residues. Trimming at V came to 5 bases and at J to 2 bases, leaving 3 bases not matched to a gene. The CDR3 bases are TGTGCCAGCAGCCTACAGGGGGCAAACTATGGCTACACCTTC. Translation gives CASSLQGANYGYTF.

J is TRBJ2-3 and V is TRBV7-2; 7 bases line up with TRBD2. CDR1 and CDR2 (germline): SGHTA, FQGNSA. V lost 4 bases and J lost 2; bases outside the gene matches: 9. The CDR3 is 16 residues long. CDR3 DNA sequence: TGTGCCAGCAGCTCGCCTCTAGCGGAACACACAGATACGCAGTATTTT. Translating it yields CASSSPLAEHTDTQYF. Together with reference TRBV7-2 and TRBJ2-3, the CDR3 gives the full variable domain: GAGVSQSPSNKVTEKGKDVELRCDPISGHTALYWYRQSLGQGLEFLIYFQGNSAPDKSGLPSDRFSAERTGGSVSTLTIQRTQQEDSAVYLCASSSPLAEHTDTQYFGPGTRLTVL.